One and the same sample provided the 25 T cell receptor beta chains below, sequenced in a study of blood T cell repertoires in COVID-19. The method was immunoSEQ multiplex PCR; TCRdb's version includes in-frame clones alone and lacks a portion of them. Of some 140,000 clones detected, roughly 83% appear once; the ten largest clones hold about 9.2%. The specimen sequenced was PBMCs or T cells enriched from blood (not recorded which). The receptors originated from a man between 45 and 60 years old who had recovered from COVID-19.

V gene TRBV19 combines with J gene TRBJ1-2; the match to TRBD1 covers 10 bases. Germline-derived CDR1 and CDR2 are LNHDA and SQIVND (reference sequence). V dropped 1 base and J dropped 7; count of bases not matched to a gene: 12. CDR3 size: 17 residues. The CDR3 is CASSIVPLDRGNVGYTF. CDR3 bases: TGTGCCAGTAGTATAGTCCCCCTGGACAGGGGGAACGTTGGCTACACCTTC.

The chain joins TRBV20-1 to TRBJ1-5; D gene unclear. Germline V gene lookup returns CDR1 DFQATT and CDR2 SNEGSKA (reference sequence). This CDR3 is 11 amino acids long. V shed 2 bases and J shed 11 bases, with 10 bases lying between them. The CDR3 is CSARHEATQHF. In DNA, the CDR3 is TGCAGTGCTAGACACGAGGCGACCCAGCATTTT.

The V and J genes are TRBV4-3 and TRBJ1-4, with 7 nucleotides matching TRBD1. From germline, CDR1 is LGHNA and CDR2 YSLEER. With V trimmed by 4 bases and J by 0 bases, 8 bases remained unmatched. The CDR3 consists of 17 residues. DNA of the CDR3: TGCGCCAGCAGCCTCGGGACAGTAGATGCAACTAATGAAAAACTGTTTTTT. Encoded protein: CASSLGTVDATNEKLFF.

This clone was observed a few times. This sequence joins TRBV25-1 and TRBJ1-5; 8 bases align to TRBD1. The CDR3 extends over 15 amino acids. Germline V lookup: CDR1 MGHDK, CDR2 SYGVNS. V was pared by 4 bases and J by 5 bases, with 7 bases of the junction left unmatched. This chain's CDR3 is CASSGGGTGYQPQHF. CDR3 DNA: TGTGCCAGCAGTGGGGGGGGGACAGGTTATCAGCCCCAGCATTTT.

This rearrangement joins TRBV7-8 to TRBJ2-3; 10 bases match TRBD2. J was trimmed by 1 base and V by 4 bases; bases with no gene match: 2. Germline assignment: CDR1 SGHVS and CDR2 FQNEAQ. The CDR3 totals 15 residues. The CDR3 DNA follows: TGTGCCAGCAGCTACAGCGGGGGGGGCACAGATACGCAGTATTTT. This sequence encodes CASSYSGGGTDTQYF. Complete variable domain (other parts from reference TRBV7-8 and TRBJ2-3): GAGVSQSPRYKVAKRGQDVALRCDPISGHVSLFWYQQALGQGPEFLTYFQNEAQLDKSGLPSDRFFAERPEGSVSTLKIQRTQQEDSAVYLCASSYSGGGTDTQYFGPGTRLTVL.

In this sample, this clone turned up a few times. V and J are TRBV10-3 and TRBJ2-7; 12 bases align to TRBD2. Trimming at V came to 2 bases and at J to 3 bases, leaving 5 bases not matched to a gene. Germline V lookup: CDR1 ENHRY, CDR2 SYGVKD. The CDR3 has 16 residues. The CDR3 loop reads CAISEPTSGGFYEQYF. In DNA form, the CDR3 reads TGTGCCATCAGTGAGCCTACTAGCGGGGGGTTCTACGAGCAGTACTTC.

This clone was found a few times. The chain links TRBV7-2 to TRBJ2-7; 13 nucleotides align to TRBD2. Trimming removed 4 bases from V and 7 bases from J; junction bases left unmatched: 13. From germline, CDR1 is SGHTA and CDR2 FQGNSA. The length of the CDR3 is 17 residues. The CDR3 DNA sequence: TGTGCCAGCAGCTCCCTCGCACTAGCGGGGGGGGGTCTGGAGCAGTACTTC. Translation: CASSSLALAGGGLEQYF.

The chain recombines TRBV2 with TRBJ1-3; D is undetermined. The CDR3 consists of 15 residues. V was cut by 3 bases and J by 0 bases, with 9 bases left in between. In germline, CDR1 is SNHLY, CDR2 FYNNEI. Here the CDR3 reads CASSETGFSGNTIYF. In DNA, the CDR3 is TGTGCCAGCAGTGAGACGGGTTTCTCTGGAAACACCATATATTTT.

On this clone itself: The same CDR3 can be traced to other DNA sequences in this sample. The chain couples TRBV7-3 to TRBJ1-2; TRBD1 matches 8 bases. Germline-derived CDR1 and CDR2 are SGHTA and FQGTGA. The CDR3 consists of 15 residues. The V gene end was trimmed by 0 bases and the J gene end by 7 bases; junction bases not matched to a gene: 7. The CDR3 loop is CASSLTGQGMGGYTF. The CDR3 DNA sequence: TGTGCCAGCAGCTTAACAGGACAGGGCATGGGTGGCTACACCTTC.

The rearrangement links TRBV5-1 to TRBJ1-1, with 9 bases aligning to TRBD1. The CDR3 consists of 18 residues. CDR1 is SGHRS, CDR2 YFSETQ, per germline. V lost 3 bases, J lost 3 bases, and 15 bases stayed unmatched. The CDR3 here is CASSSLGQGSRADTEAFF. CDR3 in DNA: TGCGCCAGCAGCTCCCTCGGACAGGGGTCCCGGGCTGACACTGAAGCTTTCTTT.

In the case of this clone: Other DNA sequences in this sample translate to the same CDR3. The CDR3 sequence: CASSPGTGIYEQYF. The DNA of the CDR3 is TGCGCCAGCAGCCCCGGGACAGGGATTTACGAGCAGTACTTC. The V call is TRBV4-3, the J call TRBJ2-7, with 9 bases identical to TRBD1. This CDR3 comprises 14 residues. J gave up 4 bases and V 4 bases, and 5 bases lay outside the gene matches. Germline assignment: CDR1 LGHNA and CDR2 YSLEER.

The chain has TRBV11-2 and TRBJ1-6, with D possibly matching TRBD1 (5 bases). Germline-derived CDR1 and CDR2 are SGHAT and FQNNGV. Trimming took off 1 base at V and 7 bases at J, with 5 bases between the two ends. CDR3 length: 13 residues. CDR3 in DNA: TGTGCCAGCAGCTTAGGGACAAATTCACCCCTCCACTTT. Residues: CASSLGTNSPLHF.

This clone was found a few times. The chain has TRBV19 and TRBJ2-3; TRBD2 matches at 14 bases. There are 18 residues in the CDR3. The V gene end was trimmed by 5 bases and the J gene end by 0 bases; junction bases not matched to a gene: 7. Germline-derived CDR1 and CDR2 are LNHDA and SQIVND (reference sequence). Written as DNA, the CDR3 is TGTGCCAGTAGTTCCAAAGGACTAGCGGGGGGTAGCACAGATACGCAGTATTTT. Protein sequence: CASSSKGLAGGSTDTQYF.

This clone was counted a few times. The J gene is TRBJ2-7, the V gene TRBV18, with TRBD1 identical over 9 bases. CDR1 and CDR2 from the germline V gene are KGHSH and LQKENI. The CDR3 sequence is 16 residues long. With 0 bases clipped from V and 5 bases from J, the junction kept 8 bases outside the gene matches. The CDR3 spells CASSPPRQGERNEQYF. CDR3 DNA: TGTGCCAGCTCACCACCGCGACAGGGGGAAAGGAACGAGCAGTACTTC.

The chain is built from TRBV24-1 and TRBJ2-7; D is possibly TRBD1 (6 bases). Germline values: CDR1 KGHDR, CDR2 SFDVKD. The CDR3 extends over 14 amino acids. V shed 4 bases and J shed 0 bases, with 9 bases lying between them. CDR3 residues: CATSETGLSYEQYF. As DNA, the CDR3 is TGTGCCACCAGTGAGACAGGTCTCTCCTACGAGCAGTACTTC.

The V and J genes are TRBV19 and TRBJ1-1; 10 bases are shared with TRBD1. J was trimmed by 1 base and V by 4 bases; bases with no gene match: 6. CDR3 size: 16 residues. Germline lookup yields CDR1 LNHDA and CDR2 SQIVND (reference sequence). The CDR3 coding sequence is TGTGCCAGTAGTAGAAGGACAGGGGGAGGGAACACTGAAGCTTTCTTT. Translated: CASSRRTGGGNTEAFF.

The rearrangement links TRBV4-1 to TRBJ1-6; tentative D call: TRBD1 (6 bases). CDR3 length equals 19 residues. V was trimmed by 0 bases and J by 8 bases, leaving 23 bases between them. Per germline, CDR1 MGHRA and CDR2 YSYEKL. The CDR3 DNA sequence: TGCGCCAGCAGCCAAGAGAGGATGGACAGAAGGGTGTTACATTCACCCCTCCACTTT. Its translation is CASSQERMDRRVLHSPLHF.

This chain joins TRBV18 and TRBJ1-5; 8 bases line up with TRBD1. CDR1 and CDR2 (germline): KGHSH, LQKENI. CDR3 size: 15 residues. The trim removed 5 bases at V and 4 bases at J, leaving 7 bases unmatched. DNA of the CDR3: TGTGCCAGCTCAAGCGACAGGGGTACTAATCAGCCCCAGCATTTT. It codes for CASSSDRGTNQPQHF.

This sequence joins TRBV5-1 and TRBJ1-1; D is unresolved. Germline V CDR1 and CDR2: SGHRS, YFSETQ. V lost 2 bases and J lost 3, with 14 bases in between. CDR3 size: 15 residues. DNA for the CDR3: TGCGCCAGCAGCTTCACCGGTGTGGGAGACACTGAAGCTTTCTTT. Translated, it gives CASSFTGVGDTEAFF.

The rearrangement joins TRBV3-1 (or the pseudogene TRBV3-2) to TRBJ1-5, with no clear D. The germline V gene has CDR1 LGHDT and CDR2 YNNKEL (reference sequence). The CDR3 extends over 13 amino acids. V shed 4 bases and J shed 5 bases, with 9 bases lying between them. The CDR3, as DNA: TGTGCCAGCAGCCCGCAGTCATATCAGCCCCAGCATTTT. It is translated as CASSPQSYQPQHF.

The chain combines TRBV29-1 with TRBJ1-1; D is unclear. This CDR3 is built from 13 residues. Trimming pared 7 bases from V and 0 bases from J, leaving 12 bases between. CDR1 is SQVTM and CDR2 is ANQGSEA in the germline V gene. The CDR3 coding sequence is TGCAGCGGCCGCTATACAGTGAACACTGAAGCTTTCTTT. The encoded protein is CSGRYTVNTEAFF.

This clone was counted a single time. The V gene is TRBV10-1, the J gene TRBJ2-5, with TRBD2 identical over 15 bases. V shed 3 bases, J shed 5 bases, and the junction held 13 bases outside the gene matches. Germline-derived CDR1 and CDR2 are WNHNN and SYGVQD (reference sequence). The CDR3 spans 19 residues. The CDR3 region has the DNA TGCGCCAGCAGTGATCTCTTCCGTGGACTAGCGGGGGGGCGGGAGACCCAGTACTTC. This gives the protein CASSDLFRGLAGGRETQYF.

The chain is built from TRBV19 and TRBJ1-4, with TRBD1 matching 8 bases. From germline, CDR1 is LNHDA and CDR2 SQIVND (reference sequence). Germline trimming cut 7 bases from V and 4 bases from J; bases unmatched to any gene: 5. This CDR3 has 14 residues. This CDR3 reads CASNPDRVNEKLFF. CDR3 nucleotide sequence: TGTGCCAGTAACCCGGACAGGGTTAATGAAAAACTGTTTTTT. The full variable domain, rest sourced from reference TRBV19 and TRBJ1-4, is DGGITQSPKYLFRKEGQNVTLSCEQNLNHDAMYWYRQDPGQGLRLIYYSQIVNDFQKGDIAEGYSVSREKKESFPLTVTSAQKNPTAFYLCASNPDRVNEKLFFGSGTQLSVL.

The chain combines TRBV7-9 with TRBJ2-5; TRBD2 might be the D (5 bases). Germline V gene data show CDR1 as SEHNR and CDR2 as FQNEAQ (reference sequence). The CDR3 loop spans 15 amino acids. The V gene lost 0 bases and the J gene lost 7 bases, with 15 bases spanning the gap. CDR3 amino acids: CASSLASRPRGTQYF. CDR3 bases: TGTGCCAGCAGCTTAGCGTCTCGGCCCCGGGGGACCCAGTACTTC. Complete variable domain (other parts from reference TRBV7-9 and TRBJ2-5): DTGVSQNPRHKITKRGQNVTFRCDPISEHNRLYWYRQTLGQGPEFLTYFQNEAQLEKSRLLSDRFSAERPKGSFSTLEIQRTEQGDSAMYLCASSLASRPRGTQYFGPGTRLLVL.

The V and J genes are TRBV7-2 and TRBJ1-2, with 7 bases aligning to TRBD1. V lost 6 bases and J lost 7; bases outside the gene matches: 5. The CDR3 totals 12 residues. The germline gives CDR1 SGHTA, CDR2 FQGNSA. In DNA, the CDR3 is TGTGCCAGCAGATTGGACAGGCGTGGCTACACCTTC. Translated, it gives CASRLDRRGYTF.